A selection of T cell receptor beta chains follows, all from one sample in a study of T cells in Graves' hyperthyroidism and ophthalmopathy. TCRdb processed the multiplex PCR reads anew with MiXCR; each CDR3 protein has one entry. The table lists around 520,000 distinct CDR3 sequences, around 15% of them singletons. Sequencing was done on a sample of blood. The receptors originated from a woman between 40 and 50 years old with Graves' hyperthyroidism. Each CDR3 is given with its conserved first and last residue. The D gene is left open where the match is weak. Clone size, where shown, is once, few, many, or a class for clones that have expanded.

TRBJ2-7 TRBV20-1 . . TGCAGTGCCAGGGACAGTGTGGGATTCGGCGGGAGCCCCACCTACGAGCAGTACTTC CSARDSVGFGGSPTYEQYF
TRBJ1-5 TRBV7-9 . few TGTGCCAGCCCAGGAGTGGGGACGCATCAGCCCCAGCATTTT CASPGVGTHQPQHF
TRBJ2-7 TRBV20-1 . many TGCAGTGCTAGAGATCAGGGCCACGCCTACGAGCAGTACTTC CSARDQGHAYEQYF
TRBJ1-2 TRBV24-1 . once TGTGCCACCAGTGATACGTACGAAGGCGGCTACGCCTTC CATSDTYEGGYAF
TRBJ1-2 TRBV24-1 . many TGTGCCACCAGTGGACGGGGCTATGGCTACACCTTC CATSGRGYGYTF
TRBJ2-5 TRBV27 TRBD2 . TGTGCCAGCAGTTTAGTCAGCGGGAGTCTTTCAGAGACCCAGTACTTC CASSLVSGSLSETQYF
TRBJ1-4 TRBV13 . many TGTGCCAGCAGCTCCCGGGGTGAAAAACTGTTTTTT CASSSRGEKLFF
TRBJ1-4 TRBV9 TRBD1 few TGTGCCAGCAGCGTAGGACAGGGTCATGAAAAACTGTTTTTT CASSVGQGHEKLFF
TRBJ1-5 TRBV20-1 . many TGCAGTGCTAGAGTTCCACAGAGCAATCAGCCCCAGCATTTT CSARVPQSNQPQHF
TRBJ1-1 TRBV20-1 TRBD1 few TGCAGTGCTAGTTGGGACAGCCTAATGAACACTGAAGCTTTCTTT CSASWDSLMNTEAFF
TRBJ1-2 TRBV4-1 . few TGCGCCAGCAGCCAAGAAGTGATAACCCTTCTTAACTATGGCTACACCTTC CASSQEVITLLNYGYTF
TRBJ2-3 TRBV7-9 . few TGTGCCTGTAGAGGTACAGATACGCAGTATTTT CACRGTDTQYF
TRBJ2-1 TRBV6-1 TRBD2 many TGTGCCAGCAGTAGGCACTATAGCGGGAGCTCCTACAATGAGCAGTTCTTC CASSRHYSGSSYNEQFF
TRBJ1-2 TRBV28 TRBD1 many TGTGCCAGCAGTTCCTTCGGACAGGGGGACTATGGCTACACCTTC CASSSFGQGDYGYTF
TRBJ1-1 TRBV20-1 . . TGCAGTGCTAGTCCCCAGGGTAAAGCTTTCTTT CSASPQGKAFF
TRBJ2-3 TRBV27 TRBD2 many TGTGCCAGCAGTTCGAGACTAGCGGTTCTCGGGGCCACAGATACGCAGTATTTT CASSSRLAVLGATDTQYF
TRBJ2-3 TRBV27 . . TGTGCCAGCAGGCGCCTGCAAGTCGAGTCAGATACGCAGTATTTT CASRRLQVESDTQYF
TRBJ2-7 TRBV7-8 TRBD2 many TGTGCCAGCAGCTCCGGACCCGGGACTAGCTACGAGCAGTACTTC CASSSGPGTSYEQYF
TRBJ2-7 TRBV7-9 TRBD1 many TGTGCCAGCAGCTGGCCTTCCGGGACAGGTGGATCCTACGAGCAGTACTTC CASSWPSGTGGSYEQYF
TRBJ2-1 TRBV28 TRBD1 . TGTGCCACCAGGGGGAGCGGAAGATCGACATTAAATGAGCAGTTCTTC CATRGSGRSTLNEQFF
TRBJ2-7 TRBV6-1 . few TGTGCCAGCAACTCGGCAGGGGACGAGCAGTACTTC CASNSAGDEQYF
TRBJ1-3 TRBV6-1 . . TGTGCCAGCAGTTCGGACCGGAGCTCTGGAAACACCATATATTTT CASSSDRSSGNTIYF
TRBJ2-1 TRBV5-5 . few TGTGCCAGCAGCTTAATGGGTTATGAGCAGTTCTTC CASSLMGYEQFF
TRBJ2-5 TRBV11-1 TRBD1 many TGTGCCAGCAGCTTTTCAGGGACAGGGGGCAAAGAGACCCAGTACTTC CASSFSGTGGKETQYF
TRBJ2-7 TRBV28 TRBD2 many TGTGCCAGCAGTTCAGCTAGCGGGAGCTCCTACGAGCAGTACTTC CASSSASGSSYEQYF
TRBJ2-6 TRBV27 . many TGTGCCAGCAGCCAGTGGGTCGGTGGCTCTGGGGCCAACGTCCTGACTTTC CASSQWVGGSGANVLTF
TRBJ1-5 TRBV19 TRBD1 many TGTGCCAGTAGTTCAACAGGGGGCAGTCAGCCCCAGCATTTT CASSSTGGSQPQHF
TRBJ2-7 TRBV4-1 . . TGCGCCAGCAGCCAAGATCACACGGGACTCTACGAGCAGTACTTC CASSQDHTGLYEQYF
TRBJ2-3 TRBV9 TRBD2 . TGTGCCAGCAGCGAATTCGGGACTAGCGGGAGGGCCGGCGGAGATACGCAGTATTTT CASSEFGTSGRAGGDTQYF
TRBJ2-5 TRBV15 . few TGTGCCACCAGCAACCGGGACGGAAACCTCCAAGAGACCCAGTACTTC CATSNRDGNLQETQYF
TRBJ2-5 TRBV20-1 TRBD1 many TGCAGTGCTAGACAGGACAGGGGAGTCCAAGAGACCCAGTACTTC CSARQDRGVQETQYF